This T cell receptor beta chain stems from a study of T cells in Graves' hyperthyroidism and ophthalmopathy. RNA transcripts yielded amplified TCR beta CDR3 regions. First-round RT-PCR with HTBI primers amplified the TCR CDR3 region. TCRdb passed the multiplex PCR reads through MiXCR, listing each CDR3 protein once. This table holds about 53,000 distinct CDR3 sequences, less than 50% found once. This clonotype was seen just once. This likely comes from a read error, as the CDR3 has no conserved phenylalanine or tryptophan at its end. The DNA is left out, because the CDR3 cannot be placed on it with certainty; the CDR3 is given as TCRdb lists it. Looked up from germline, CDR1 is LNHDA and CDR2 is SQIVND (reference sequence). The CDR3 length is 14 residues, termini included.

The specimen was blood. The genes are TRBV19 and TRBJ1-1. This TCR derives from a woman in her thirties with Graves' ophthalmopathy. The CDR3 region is CASSIWGGDTETFC.